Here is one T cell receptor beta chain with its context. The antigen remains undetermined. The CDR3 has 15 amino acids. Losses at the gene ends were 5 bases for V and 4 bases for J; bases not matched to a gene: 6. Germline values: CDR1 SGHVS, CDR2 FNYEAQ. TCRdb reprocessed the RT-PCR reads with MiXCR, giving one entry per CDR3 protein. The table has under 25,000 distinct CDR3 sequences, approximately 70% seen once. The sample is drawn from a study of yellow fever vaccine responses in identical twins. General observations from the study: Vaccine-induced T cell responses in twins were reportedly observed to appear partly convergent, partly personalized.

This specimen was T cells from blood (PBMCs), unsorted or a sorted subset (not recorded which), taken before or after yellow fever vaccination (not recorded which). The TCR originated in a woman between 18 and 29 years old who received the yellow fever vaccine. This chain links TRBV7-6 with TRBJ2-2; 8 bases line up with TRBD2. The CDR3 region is CASSERESRTGELFF. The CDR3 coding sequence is TGTGCCAGCAGCGAGCGGGAGTCGCGCACCGGGGAGCTGTTTTTT.